This T cell receptor beta chain was observed in a study of cytomegalovirus exposure and HLA in healthy donors. The CDR3 totals 14 residues. V lost 0 bases, J lost 2 bases, and 7 bases lay in between. The V gene's germline CDR1 is SGDLS and CDR2 YYNGEE. Amplification used 60 Vbeta primers and 13 Jbeta primers. The table came from immunoSEQ multiplex PCR; TCRdb's copy has only in-frame clones and leaves some out. This repertoire includes over 20,000 clones. Whole-study results and caveats: An apparent linkage of common viral pathogens to several of the most significant clusters emerged in a later analysis. An assumption of roughly uniform sequencing depth across donors underlay the presence/absence analyses. Analysis was carried out at a later point, and it linked a missense DCLRE1C variant to TCR beta V- and J-gene trimming.

As regards this clone: Its antigen remains unknown.

This sequence was found in a man in his fifties or sixties in good health and CMV-seropositive. The genes are TRBV9 and TRBJ2-3; D is unresolved. Sequencing was performed on PBMCs. The CDR3 region has the DNA TGTGCCAGCAGCGTAGCTCGTCCCACAGATACGCAGTATTTT. It codes for CASSVARPTDTQYF.